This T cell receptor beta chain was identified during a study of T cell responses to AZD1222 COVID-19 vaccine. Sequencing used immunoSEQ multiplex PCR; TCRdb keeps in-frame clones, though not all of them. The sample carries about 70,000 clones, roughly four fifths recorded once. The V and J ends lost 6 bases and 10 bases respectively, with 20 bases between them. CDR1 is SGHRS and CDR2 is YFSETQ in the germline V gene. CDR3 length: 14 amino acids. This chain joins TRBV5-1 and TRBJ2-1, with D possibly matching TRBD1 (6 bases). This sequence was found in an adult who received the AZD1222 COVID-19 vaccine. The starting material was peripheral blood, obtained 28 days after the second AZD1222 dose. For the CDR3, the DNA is TGCGCCAGCAACCAGGGGAGCTTACTGGGGGAGCAGTTCTTC. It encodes CASNQGSLLGEQFF.